This TCR beta chain emerged from a study of blood T cell repertoires in COVID-19. Clones were read by immunoSEQ multiplex PCR, and TCRdb kept only the in-frame ones, dropping some. The sample holds hundreds of thousands of clones, roughly 85% seen once. The sequence derives from a man in his fifties or sixties with COVID-19, enrolled during active disease. The material sequenced was peripheral blood.

CDR3 DNA: TGTGCCAGCTCACCACCCCAGGCGGGGGGATATCCTGAGCAGTTCTTC. Residues: CASSPPQAGGYPEQFF. The chain combines TRBV18 with TRBJ2-1, with TRBD2 matching over 8 bases. CDR1 and CDR2 from the germline V gene are KGHSH and LQKENI. CDR3 length: 16 amino acids. With 0 bases clipped from V and 9 bases from J, the junction kept 10 bases outside the gene matches. Drawing the rest from reference TRBV18 and TRBJ2-1, the complete variable domain is NAGVMQNPRHLVRRRGQEARLRCSPMKGHSHVYWYRQLPEEGLKFMVYLQKENIIDESGMPKERFSAEFPKEGPSILRIQQVVRGDSAAYFCASSPPQAGGYPEQFFGPGTRLTVL.